This T cell receptor beta chain was captured by sequencing in a study of human T cells and chemical hapten exposure. For the study at large: Upper-back patches of 0.01% DPC were read at 6 days.

This clonotype was detected ten times or more. As yet, its antigen is unknown. This CDR3 has 15 residues. Trimming pared 3 bases from V and 7 bases from J, leaving 14 bases between. Germline V gene sequence: CDR1 SGHKS, CDR2 YYEKEE (reference sequence). Original methodology: Sample-level TCR yields exhibited a median of about 96,000, with a range of about 23,224 to 700,000. TCRdb reprocessed the RACE reads via MiXCR and lists one record per CDR3 protein. These V and J calls are TCRdb output, not the study's own analysis. The data contain over 55,000 distinct CDR3 sequences, approximately 12% of them singletons. As for time point: patch test 3, about 24 weeks after DPC sensitization. Treatment reported: therapeutic diphenylcyclopropenone sensitization with weekly scalp DPC. Sequencing started from total RNA isolated from unfractionated whole blood. Study conclusions and caveats: Significantly more large CDR3 similarity clusters arose among expanded TCRs than among controls.

The TCR comes from a woman between 50 and 59 years old with alopecia areata. Some clones in this sample may be carry-over from other donors' samples. Specimen: whole blood, collected in connection with sensitization to the hapten diphenylcyclopropenone (DPC). The chain couples TRBV5-5 to TRBJ1-6; D not resolved. This CDR3 reads CASSYGLIQNSPLHF. As DNA, the CDR3 is TGTGCCAGCAGCTACGGGTTGATACAGAATTCACCCCTCCACTTT.